The text below deals with one TCR beta chain. Germline loops: CDR1 MDHEN, CDR2 SYDVKM. CDR3 length equals 14 residues. V dropped 5 bases and J dropped 3 bases, with 14 bases sitting between them. This sample was taken from a study of CD8 T cells in Susac syndrome. RNA in amounts of about 0.5 to 1 ug was reverse transcribed with random hexamers. Amplification of TCR beta CDR3 across 54 Vbeta and 13 Jbeta was performed with immunoSEQ multiplex PCR. MiXCR, run by TCRdb on the immunoSEQ multiplex PCR reads, gives a single entry per CDR3 protein. This sample has about 64,000 distinct CDR3 sequences, with over 85% found just once. CD8+ and CD4+ T cells taken from blood had their TCR beta sequenced. The patients who served as multiple sclerosis controls were treatment-naive and had stable or active relapsing-remitting disease that fulfilled the revised McDonald criteria. In contrast to the negatively isolated CD8+ and CD4+ T cells, TEMRA cells were FACS-enriched.

The TCR comes from a human donor with multiple sclerosis. Sequenced input: CD8+ T cells from PBMCs. J is TRBJ2-7 and V is TRBV28; D may be TRBD1 (6 bases). CDR3 DNA: TGTGCCAGCAGTCGCAGGGGCAGCGGCTACGAGCAGTACTTC. This sequence encodes CASSRRGSGYEQYF.